This T cell receptor (beta chain) is from a study of cytomegalovirus exposure and HLA in healthy donors. The CDR3 is made up of 16 amino acids. CDR1 and CDR2 (germline): ENHRY, SYGVKD. Trimming at V came to 8 bases and at J to 9 bases, leaving 15 bases not matched to a gene. Both 60 Vbeta primers and 13 Jbeta primers went into the PCR. The method was immunoSEQ multiplex PCR; TCRdb's version includes in-frame clones alone and lacks a portion of them. The table shows approximately 99,000 clones, with 65% to 85% occurring only once. The clonotype comes from a man between 40 and 49 years old in good health and CMV-seropositive. V and J are TRBV10-3 and TRBJ2-1; 11 bases are a match to TRBD2. Sequencing was carried out using PBMCs. CDR3 protein: CAIGLSNLAGGVEQFF. The CDR3 nucleotides read TGTGCCATCGGCCTCTCCAACTTAGCGGGGGGGGTTGAGCAGTTCTTC.